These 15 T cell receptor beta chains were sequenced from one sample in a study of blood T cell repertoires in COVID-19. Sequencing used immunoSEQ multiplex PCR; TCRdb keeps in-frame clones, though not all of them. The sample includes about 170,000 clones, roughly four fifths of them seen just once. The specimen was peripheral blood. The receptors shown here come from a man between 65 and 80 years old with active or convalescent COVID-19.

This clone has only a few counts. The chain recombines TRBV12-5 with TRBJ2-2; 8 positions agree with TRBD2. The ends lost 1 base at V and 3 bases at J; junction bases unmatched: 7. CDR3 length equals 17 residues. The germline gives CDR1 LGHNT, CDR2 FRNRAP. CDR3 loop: CASGLGALAGDTGELFF. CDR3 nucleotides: TGTGCTAGTGGTTTGGGGGCCCTAGCGGGCGACACCGGGGAGCTGTTTTTT.

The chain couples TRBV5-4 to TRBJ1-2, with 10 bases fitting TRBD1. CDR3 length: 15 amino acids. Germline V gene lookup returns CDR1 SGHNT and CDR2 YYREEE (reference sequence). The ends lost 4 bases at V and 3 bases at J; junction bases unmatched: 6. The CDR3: CASSRGTGADYGYTF. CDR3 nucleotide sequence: TGTGCCAGCAGCCGCGGGACAGGGGCCGACTATGGCTACACCTTC. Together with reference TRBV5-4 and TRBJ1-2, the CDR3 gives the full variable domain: ETGVTQSPTHLIKTRGQQVTLRCSSQSGHNTVSWYQQALGQGPQFIFQYYREEENGRGNFPPRFSGLQFPNYSSELNVNALELDDSALYLCASSRGTGADYGYTFGSGTRLTVV.

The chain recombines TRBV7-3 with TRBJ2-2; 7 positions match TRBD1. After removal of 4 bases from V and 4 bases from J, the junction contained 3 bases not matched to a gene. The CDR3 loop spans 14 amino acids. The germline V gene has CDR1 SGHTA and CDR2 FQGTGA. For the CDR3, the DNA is TGTGCCAGCAGCTCCCGACAGGGCACCGGGGAGCTGTTTTTT. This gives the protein CASSSRQGTGELFF.

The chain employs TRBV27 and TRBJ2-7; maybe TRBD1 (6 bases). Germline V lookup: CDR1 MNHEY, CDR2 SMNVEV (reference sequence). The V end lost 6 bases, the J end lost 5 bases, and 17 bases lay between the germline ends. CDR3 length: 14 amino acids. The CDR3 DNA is TGTGCCAGCAGCTTTTATTCCGGACAGAACGAGCAGTACTTC. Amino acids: CASSFYSGQNEQYF.

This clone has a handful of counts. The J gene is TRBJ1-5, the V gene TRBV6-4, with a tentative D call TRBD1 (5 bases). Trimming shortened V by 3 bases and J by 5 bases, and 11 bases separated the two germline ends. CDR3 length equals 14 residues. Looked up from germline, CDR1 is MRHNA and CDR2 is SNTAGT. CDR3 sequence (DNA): TGTGCCAGCAGTGAGCAGGGTGGCGATCAGCCCCAGCATTTT. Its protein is CASSEQGGDQPQHF.

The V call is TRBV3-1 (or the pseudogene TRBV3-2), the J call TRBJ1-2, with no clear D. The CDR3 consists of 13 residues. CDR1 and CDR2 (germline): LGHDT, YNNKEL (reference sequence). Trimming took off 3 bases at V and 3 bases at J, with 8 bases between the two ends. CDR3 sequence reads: CASSHLVDYGYTF. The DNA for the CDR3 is TGTGCCAGCAGCCATCTTGTTGACTATGGCTACACCTTC.

The CDR3 region has the DNA TGTGCCAGCAGTCTAGCCGCCGCGGCAGGGGGGACCTCCTACGAGCAGTACTTC. Its protein product is CASSLAAAAGGTSYEQYF. This rearrangement joins TRBV6-6 to TRBJ2-7; TRBD1 might be the D (7 bases). Germline V gives CDR1 MNHNY, CDR2 SVGAGI (reference sequence). V lost 5 bases to trimming and J lost 0 bases, with 23 bases between them. This CDR3 spans 18 amino acids.

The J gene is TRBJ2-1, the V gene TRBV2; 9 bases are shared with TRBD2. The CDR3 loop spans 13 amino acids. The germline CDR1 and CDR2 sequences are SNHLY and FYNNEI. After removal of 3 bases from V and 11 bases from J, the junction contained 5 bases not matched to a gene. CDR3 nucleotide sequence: TGTGCCAGCAGTGAGGAGCGGGAGGCCAAGCAGTTCTTC. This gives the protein CASSEEREAKQFF.

The chain's CDR3 is CASSYRDRAYEQYF. The CDR3, as DNA: TGCGCCAGCAGCTACCGGGACAGAGCCTACGAGCAGTACTTC. The V and J genes are TRBV5-1 and TRBJ2-7, with 7 bases lining up with TRBD1. Per germline, CDR1 SGHRS and CDR2 YFSETQ. V gave up 3 bases and J gave up 2 bases; unmatched junction bases: 5. CDR3 size: 14 residues.

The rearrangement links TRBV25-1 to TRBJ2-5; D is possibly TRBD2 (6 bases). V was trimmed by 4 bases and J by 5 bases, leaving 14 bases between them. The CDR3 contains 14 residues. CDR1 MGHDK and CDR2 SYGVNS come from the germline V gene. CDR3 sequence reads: CASSGRGYQETQYF. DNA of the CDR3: TGTGCCAGCAGTGGGCGGGGCTATCAGGAGACCCAGTACTTC.

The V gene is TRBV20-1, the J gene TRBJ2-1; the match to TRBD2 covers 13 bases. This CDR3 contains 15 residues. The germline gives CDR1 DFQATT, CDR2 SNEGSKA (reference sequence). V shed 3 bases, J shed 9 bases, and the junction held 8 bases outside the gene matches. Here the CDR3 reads CSASLGLAGAPEQFF. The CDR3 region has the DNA TGCAGTGCTAGTCTAGGACTAGCGGGAGCTCCTGAGCAGTTCTTC.

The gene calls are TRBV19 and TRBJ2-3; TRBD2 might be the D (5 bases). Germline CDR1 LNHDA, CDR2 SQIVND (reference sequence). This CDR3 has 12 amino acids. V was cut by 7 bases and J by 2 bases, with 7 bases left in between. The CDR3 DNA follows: TGTGCCAGTAACGGGATCACAGATACGCAGTATTTT. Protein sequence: CASNGITDTQYF.

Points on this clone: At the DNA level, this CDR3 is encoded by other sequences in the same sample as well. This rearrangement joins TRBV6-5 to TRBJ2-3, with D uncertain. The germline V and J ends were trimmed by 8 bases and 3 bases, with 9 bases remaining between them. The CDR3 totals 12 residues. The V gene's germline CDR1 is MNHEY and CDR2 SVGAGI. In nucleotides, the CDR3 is TGTGCCAGCCGAGGTGTGACAGATACGCAGTATTTT. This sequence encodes CASRGVTDTQYF.

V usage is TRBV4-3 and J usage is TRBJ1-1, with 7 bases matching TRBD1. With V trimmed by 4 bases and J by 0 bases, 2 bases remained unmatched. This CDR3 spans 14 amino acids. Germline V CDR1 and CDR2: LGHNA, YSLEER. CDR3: CASSRQGLNTEAFF. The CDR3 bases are TGCGCCAGCAGCCGACAGGGACTGAACACTGAAGCTTTCTTT.

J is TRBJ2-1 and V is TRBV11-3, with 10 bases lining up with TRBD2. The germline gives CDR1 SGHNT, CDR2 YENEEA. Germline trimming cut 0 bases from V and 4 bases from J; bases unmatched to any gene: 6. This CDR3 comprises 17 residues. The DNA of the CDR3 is TGTGCCAGCAGCTTAGATAGCCGAGCGGGAGGGTACAATGAGCAGTTCTTC. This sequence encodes CASSLDSRAGGYNEQFF.